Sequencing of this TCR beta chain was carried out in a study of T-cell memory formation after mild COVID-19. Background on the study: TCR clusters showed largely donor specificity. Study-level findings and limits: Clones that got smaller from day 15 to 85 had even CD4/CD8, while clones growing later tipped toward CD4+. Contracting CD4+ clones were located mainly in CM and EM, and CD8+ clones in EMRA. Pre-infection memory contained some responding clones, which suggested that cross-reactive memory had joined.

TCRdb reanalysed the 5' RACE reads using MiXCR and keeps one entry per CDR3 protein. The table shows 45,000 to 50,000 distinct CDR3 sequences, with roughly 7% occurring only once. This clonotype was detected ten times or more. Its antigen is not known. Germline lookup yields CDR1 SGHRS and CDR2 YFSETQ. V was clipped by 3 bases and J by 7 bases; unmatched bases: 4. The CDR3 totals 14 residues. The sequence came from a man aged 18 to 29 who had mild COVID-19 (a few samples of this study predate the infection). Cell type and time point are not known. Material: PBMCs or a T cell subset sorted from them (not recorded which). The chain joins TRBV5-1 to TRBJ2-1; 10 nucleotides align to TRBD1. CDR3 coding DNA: TGCGCCAGCAGCTCCGGACAGGGGGGTAATGAGCAGTTCTTC. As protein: CASSSGQGGNEQFF.